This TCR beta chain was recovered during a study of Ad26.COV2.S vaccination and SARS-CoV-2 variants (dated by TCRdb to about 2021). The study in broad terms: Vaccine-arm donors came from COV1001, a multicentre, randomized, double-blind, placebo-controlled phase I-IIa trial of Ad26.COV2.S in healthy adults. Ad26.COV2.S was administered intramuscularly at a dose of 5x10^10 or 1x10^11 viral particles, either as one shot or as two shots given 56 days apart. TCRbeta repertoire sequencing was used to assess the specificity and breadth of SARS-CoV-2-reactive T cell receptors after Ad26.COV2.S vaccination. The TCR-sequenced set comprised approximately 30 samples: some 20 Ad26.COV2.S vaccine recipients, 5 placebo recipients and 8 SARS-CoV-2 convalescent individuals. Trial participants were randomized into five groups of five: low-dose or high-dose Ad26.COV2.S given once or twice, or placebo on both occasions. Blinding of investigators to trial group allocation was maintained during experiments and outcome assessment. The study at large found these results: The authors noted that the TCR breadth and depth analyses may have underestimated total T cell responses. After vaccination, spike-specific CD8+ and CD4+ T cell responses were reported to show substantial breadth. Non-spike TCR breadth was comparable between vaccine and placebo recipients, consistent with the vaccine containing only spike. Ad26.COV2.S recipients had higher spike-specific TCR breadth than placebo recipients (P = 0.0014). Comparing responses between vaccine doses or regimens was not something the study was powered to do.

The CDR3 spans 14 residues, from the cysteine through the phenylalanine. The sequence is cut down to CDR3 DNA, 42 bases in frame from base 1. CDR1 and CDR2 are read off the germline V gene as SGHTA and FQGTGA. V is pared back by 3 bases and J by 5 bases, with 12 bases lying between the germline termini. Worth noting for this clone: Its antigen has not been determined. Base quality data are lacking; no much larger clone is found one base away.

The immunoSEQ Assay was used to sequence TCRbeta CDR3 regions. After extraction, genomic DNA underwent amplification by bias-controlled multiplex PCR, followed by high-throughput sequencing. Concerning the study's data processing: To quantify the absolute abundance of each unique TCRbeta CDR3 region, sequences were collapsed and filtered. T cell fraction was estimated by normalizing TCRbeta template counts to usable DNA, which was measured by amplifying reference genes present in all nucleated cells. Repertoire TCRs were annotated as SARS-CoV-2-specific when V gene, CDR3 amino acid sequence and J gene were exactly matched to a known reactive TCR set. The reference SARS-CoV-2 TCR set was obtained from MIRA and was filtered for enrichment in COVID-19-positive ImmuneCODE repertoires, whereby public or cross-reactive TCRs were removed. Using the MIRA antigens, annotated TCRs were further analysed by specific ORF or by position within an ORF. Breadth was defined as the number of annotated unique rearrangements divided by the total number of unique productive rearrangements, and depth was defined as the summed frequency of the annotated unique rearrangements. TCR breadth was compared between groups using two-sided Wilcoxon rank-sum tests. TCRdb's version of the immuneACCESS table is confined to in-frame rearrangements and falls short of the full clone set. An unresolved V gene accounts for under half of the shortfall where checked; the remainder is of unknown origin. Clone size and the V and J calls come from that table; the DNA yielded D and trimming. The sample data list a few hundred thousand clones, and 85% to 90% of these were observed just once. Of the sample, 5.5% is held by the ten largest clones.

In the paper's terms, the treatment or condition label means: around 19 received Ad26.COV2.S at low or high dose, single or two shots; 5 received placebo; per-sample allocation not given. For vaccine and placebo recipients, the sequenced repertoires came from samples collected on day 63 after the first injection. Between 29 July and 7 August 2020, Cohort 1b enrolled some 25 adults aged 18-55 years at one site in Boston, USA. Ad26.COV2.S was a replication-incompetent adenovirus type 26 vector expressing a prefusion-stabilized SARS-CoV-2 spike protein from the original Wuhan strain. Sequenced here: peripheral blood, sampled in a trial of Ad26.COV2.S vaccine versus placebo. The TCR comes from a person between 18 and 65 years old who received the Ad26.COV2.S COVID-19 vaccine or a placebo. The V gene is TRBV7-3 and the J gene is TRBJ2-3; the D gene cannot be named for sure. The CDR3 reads CASSFSPYLDTQYF. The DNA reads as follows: TGTGCCAGCAGCTTTTCCCCTTACCTAGATACGCAGTATTTT.